Included here is one T cell receptor (beta chain) sequence, with context. Antigen: not known. The sample comes from a study of radiotherapy plus CTLA-4 blockade in lung cancer. Findings and limits, study-wide: The best prediction of response reportedly came from early blood T cell clone dynamics, with interferon-beta. There was expansion of tumor-derived TCR clones in blood after radiotherapy plus ipilimumab.

Data came from immunoSEQ multiplex PCR; TCRdb stores just in-frame clones and leaves some out. The sample has under 55,000 clones, approximately 79% seen once. CTLA-4 blockade using ipilimumab, together with focal radiation, was received by patients with chemo-refractory metastatic non-small-cell lung cancer. The TCR originated in a human donor with non-small cell lung cancer who had a partial response to radiotherapy plus ipilimumab. The input for sequencing was peripheral blood, taken from a patient treated with radiotherapy plus ipilimumab.

As DNA, the CDR3 is TGCAGCGTTTCAGGGGAACGGAACACCGGGGAGCTGTTTTTT. It specifies CSVSGERNTGELFF. The V call is TRBV29-1, the J call TRBJ2-2; D possibly corresponds to TRBD1 (6 bases). Germline V gene data show CDR1 as SQVTM and CDR2 as ANQGSEA. V dropped 5 bases and J dropped 1 base, with 11 bases sitting between them. CDR3 length: 14 amino acids.